The next 11 T cell receptor beta chains were all read from a single sample in a study of T cell responses to AZD1222 COVID-19 vaccine. Repertoires were generated with immunoSEQ multiplex PCR, while TCRdb's copy carries only in-frame clones and drops some. The sample holds over 100,000 clones, around nine tenths seen once. Source: peripheral blood, taken on day 0 of AZD1222 vaccination. The receptors stem from an adult in good health.

The chain employs TRBV3-1 (or the pseudogene TRBV3-2) and TRBJ1-3; D gene ambiguous. The CDR3 contains 14 residues. Germline V gives CDR1 LGHDT, CDR2 YNNKEL (reference sequence). V dropped 9 bases and J dropped 0 bases, with 12 bases sitting between them. This chain's CDR3 is CASRALTSGNTIYF. The CDR3 DNA is TGTGCCAGTAGGGCACTTACCTCTGGAAACACCATATATTTT.

The rearrangement joins TRBV18 to TRBJ2-1; D call uncertain. Germline V gene lookup returns CDR1 KGHSH and CDR2 LQKENI. The CDR3 is 13 residues long. V was trimmed by 0 bases and J by 5 bases, leaving 5 bases between them. This chain's CDR3 is CASSPPADNEQFF. The CDR3 DNA reads as TGTGCCAGCTCACCACCCGCAGACAATGAGCAGTTCTTC.

This clone was seen repeatedly, ten times or more. This sequence joins TRBV7-9 and TRBJ1-2; D ambiguous. CDR3 length: 10 amino acids. Trimming removed 5 bases at V and 10 bases at J, with 8 bases between. Germline CDR1 SEHNR, CDR2 FQNEAQ (reference sequence). CDR3 sequence (DNA): TGTGCCAGCAGCGAAATTGTCTACACCTTC. Translating it yields CASSEIVYTF. Based on the CDR3 plus reference TRBV7-9 and TRBJ1-2, the full variable domain is DTGVSQNPRHKITKRGQNVTFRCDPISEHNRLYWYRQTLGQGPEFLTYFQNEAQLEKSRLLSDRFSAERPKGSFSTLEIQRTEQGDSAMYLCASSEIVYTFGSGTRLTVV.

The chain uses TRBV2 and TRBJ1-1; D unresolved. Trimming shortened V by 6 bases and J by 0 bases, and 5 bases separated the two germline ends. The length of the CDR3 is 12 residues. The germline V gene has CDR1 SNHLY and CDR2 FYNNEI. DNA for the CDR3: TGTGCCAGCAGCCTCATGAACACTGAAGCTTTCTTT. This encodes CASSLMNTEAFF. Supplemented by reference TRBV2 and TRBJ1-1, the full variable domain reads EPEVTQTPSHQVTQMGQEVILRCVPISNHLYFYWYRQILGQKVEFLVSFYNNEISEKSEIFDDQFSVERPDGSNFTLKIRSTKLEDSAMYFCASSLMNTEAFFGQGTRLTVV.

The chain has TRBV6-2 or TRBV6-3 and TRBJ2-7; 12 bases match TRBD2. With V trimmed by 2 bases and J by 2 bases, 4 bases remained unmatched. CDR1 and CDR2 from the germline V gene are MNHEY and SVGEGT. The CDR3 runs 16 residues. CDR3 amino acids: CASSYALAGGAYEQYF. DNA for the CDR3: TGTGCCAGCAGTTACGCACTAGCGGGGGGAGCCTACGAGCAGTACTTC.

The chain employs TRBV7-2 and TRBJ1-2, with TRBD1 matching 7 bases. V shed 3 bases, J shed 5 bases, and the junction held 6 bases outside the gene matches. Per germline, CDR1 SGHTA and CDR2 FQGNSA. The CDR3 loop spans 14 amino acids. In nucleotides, the CDR3 is TGTGCCAGCAGCTTTCAGGGGGTGGGGTATGGCTACACCTTC. Its translation: CASSFQGVGYGYTF.

This sequence joins TRBV5-1 and TRBJ1-1; perhaps TRBD1 as D (5 bases). This CDR3 region has 13 residues. Looked up from germline, CDR1 is SGHRS and CDR2 is YFSETQ. Between the trimmed V and J ends, which lost 6 bases and 0 bases, there was a span of 9 bases. CDR3 sequence (DNA): TGCGCCAGCAACGAGGGGATGAACACTGAAGCTTTCTTT. It encodes CASNEGMNTEAFF. Supplemented by reference TRBV5-1 and TRBJ1-1, the full variable domain reads KAGVTQTPRYLIKTRGQQVTLSCSPISGHRSVSWYQQTPGQGLQFLFEYFSETQRNKGNFPGRFSGRQFSNSRSEMNVSTLELGDSALYLCASNEGMNTEAFFGQGTRLTVV.

The chain employs TRBV3-1 (or the pseudogene TRBV3-2) and TRBJ2-1, with a possible D match to TRBD2 (5 bases). V dropped 2 bases and J dropped 4 bases, with 9 bases sitting between them. This CDR3 comprises 14 residues. Germline CDR1 reads LGHDT; CDR2 reads YNNKEL (reference sequence). The DNA of the CDR3 is TGTGCCAGCAGCCAATCAGAGGGTTACAATGAGCAGTTCTTC. Translation: CASSQSEGYNEQFF.

The V gene is TRBV13, the J gene TRBJ2-3, with 8 bases lining up with TRBD2. V lost 5 bases, J lost 1 base, and 14 bases stayed unmatched. In germline, CDR1 is PRHDT, CDR2 FYEKMQ (reference sequence). CDR3 length: 18 residues. This CDR3 is CASSDEPQGLARTDTQYF. The DNA of the CDR3 is TGTGCCAGCAGCGATGAGCCTCAAGGACTAGCACGCACAGATACGCAGTATTTT. The full variable domain, completed using reference TRBV13 and TRBJ2-3, is AAGVIQSPRHLIKEKRETATLKCYPIPRHDTVYWYQQGPGQDPQFLISFYEKMQSDKGSIPDRFSAQQFSDYHSELNMSSLELGDSALYFCASSDEPQGLARTDTQYFGPGTRLTVL.

About this clone itself: Distinct nucleotide sequences in the sample also encode this CDR3. The chain is built from TRBV7-8 and TRBJ2-3; D not resolved. The germline CDR1 and CDR2 sequences are SGHVS and FQNEAQ. Trimming took off 8 bases at V and 3 bases at J, with 6 bases between the two ends. The CDR3 is 11 amino acids. For the CDR3, the DNA is TGTGCCAGCTCTTATACAGATACGCAGTATTTT. This translates into CASSYTDTQYF.

The chain uses TRBV10-2 and TRBJ2-2; 7 bases match TRBD2. Germline V CDR1 and CDR2: WSHSY, SAAADI. CDR3 length: 16 residues. With V trimmed by 0 bases and J by 5 bases, 6 bases remained unmatched. The CDR3 DNA reads as TGCGCCAGCAGTGAGTCTGGAACTAGCGCGACCGGGGAGCTGTTTTTT. This codes for CASSESGTSATGELFF.